Below, 28 T cell receptor beta chains from the same sample are listed, as sequenced in a study of tissue T cells after allogeneic stem cell transplantation. The data were produced by immunoSEQ multiplex PCR, yet TCRdb's version contains in-frame clones alone and is incomplete. The sample has about 48,000 clones, approximately 73% seen once. The sequenced material came from sorted cells pooled from one or two spleens. The source is a pool of C57BL/6 mice in good health.

The sample holds a few counts of this clone. Gene names are the mouse ones. From the germline J gene comes the end of the CDR3, since the read stops 1 residue before it. The V and J genes are TRBV29 and TRBJ2-7; TRBD1 might be the D (6 bases). Germline loops: CDR1 MSHET, CDR2 SYDVDS. Trimming stripped 3 bases from V and 6 bases from J, with 12 bases between. The CDR3 sequence is 13 residues long. The chain's CDR3 is CASSFFQGSEQYF. The sequenced part of the CDR3 DNA is TGTGCTAGCAGTTTCTTCCAGGGGAGTGAACAGTAC.

Details on this clone: Mouse gene names and germline throughout. The read is 1 residue too short to cover the CDR3 end, so that end is filled in from the germline J gene. The gene calls are TRBV15 and TRBJ2-3; 9 nucleotides match TRBD2. Germline CDR1 is SGHND and CDR2 is FRSKSL. The CDR3 consists of 15 residues. The V and J ends lost 2 bases and 1 base, in that order; junction bases with no gene match: 1. The CDR3 DNA, read in part, is TGTGCCAGCAGTTTAAACTGGGGGGGTGCAGAAACGCTGTAT. Protein product: CASSLNWGGAETLY. The entire CDR3 reads CASSLNWGGAETLYF.

Comments on this clone: Mouse gene names apply. The sequenced fragment ends 1 residue before the CDR3 boundary, so the rest is inferred from the germline J gene. J is TRBJ1-2 and V is TRBV13-3; no reliable D call. The CDR3 spans 11 residues. Germline CDR1 and CDR2: NNHDY and SYVADS. Trimming removed 1 base at V and 3 bases at J, with 1 base between. The chain's CDR3 is CASSDYSDYTF. The DNA read from the CDR3 is TGTGCCAGCAGTGATTACTCCGACTACACC.

Details on this clone: These gene names are mouse names. The read falls 1 residue short of the CDR3 end, and the missing part is taken from the germline J gene. The chain joins TRBV31 to TRBJ1-6; TRBD1 agrees at 11 bases. TRBJ1-6 is treated as an ORF (open reading frame) with a function not yet certain. Germline V gene data show CDR1 as GKSSPN and CDR2 as SITVG. After removal of 0 bases from V and 8 bases from J, the junction contained 0 bases not matched to a gene. There are 14 residues in the CDR3. CDR3 DNA (partial): TGTGCCTGGAGTCTGGGACAGGGGGATTCGCCCCTCTAC. It yields the protein CAWSLGQGDSPLY. The full CDR3 is CAWSLGQGDSPLYF.

This clone has just one count. Any gene name here is a mouse gene name. The CDR3 end is not reached by the read, which stops 1 residue before it; the germline J gene fills it in. The rearrangement uses TRBV5 and TRBJ2-5; possible D gene TRBD1, 7 bases. Trimming left V 6 bases short and J 2 bases short, with 18 bases between. The germline gives CDR1 LGHNA, CDR2 YNLKQL (reference sequence). There are 16 residues in the CDR3. The DNA read from the CDR3 is TGTGCCAGCAGGAAGAGGGGGCAGGGGTGCCAAGACACCCAGTAC. This translates into CASRKRGQGCQDTQY. In full, the CDR3 is CASRKRGQGCQDTQYF.

As for this clone: Gene and germline names: mouse. CDR3 bases read: TGTGCCAGCTCTCCCCACTGGGGGGTTAACCAAGACACCCAGTAC. This gives the protein CASSPHWGVNQDTQY. The full CDR3 protein reads CASSPHWGVNQDTQYF. The chain uses TRBV12-2 and TRBJ2-5, with 9 nucleotides matching TRBD2. From the germline J gene comes the end of the CDR3, since the read stops 1 residue before it. Germline assignment: CDR1 SGHLS and CDR2 HYDKME. CDR3 length: 16 amino acids. With 2 bases clipped from V and 0 bases from J, the junction kept 5 bases outside the gene matches.

This clone has only a few counts. The gene symbols are mouse symbols. The CDR3 extends 1 residue past the end of the read, so its final part is completed from the germline J gene. V gene TRBV19 combines with J gene TRBJ2-7; D not resolved. The CDR3 is 12 residues long. V lost 2 bases, J lost 2 bases, and 5 bases lay in between. Germline CDR1 FNHDT, CDR2 SITEND (reference sequence). CDR3 bases read: TGTGCCAGCAGTATTAACCCCTATGAACAGTAC. Protein: CASSINPYEQY. The CDR3 in its entirety is CASSINPYEQYF.

Concerning this clone: Gene and germline names: mouse. The read is 1 residue too short to cover the CDR3 end, so that end is filled in from the germline J gene. This chain links TRBV14 with TRBJ2-3; D might be TRBD2 (5 bases). Trimming shortened V by 7 bases and J by 6 bases, and 12 bases separated the two germline ends. The CDR3 consists of 12 residues. CDR1 SGHDT and CDR2 FRDEAV come from the germline V gene. The covered CDR3 bases are TGTGCCAGCCAAGTCTGGGAGGAAACGCTGTAT. Its translation is CASQVWEETLY. The CDR3 as a whole reads CASQVWEETLYF.

Comments on this clone: Genes and germline come from the mouse. The read ends 1 residue before the CDR3 terminus; that terminus is restored from the germline J gene. The chain joins TRBV3 to TRBJ1-1; 8 bases fit TRBD1. CDR1 is SNHLY, CDR2 FYNGKV, per germline (reference sequence). This CDR3 contains 14 residues. V shed 5 bases, J shed 4 bases, and the junction held 6 bases outside the gene matches. The CDR3 DNA, read in part, is TGTGCCAGCAGCCGGGGACAGGCGGGCACAGAAGTCTTC. This sequence encodes CASSRGQAGTEVF. The whole CDR3 protein reads CASSRGQAGTEVFF.

On this clone itself: Gene names are mouse gene names. The read falls 1 residue short of the CDR3 end, and the missing part is taken from the germline J gene. The gene calls are TRBV19 and TRBJ1-3; no firm D call. V lost 2 bases, J lost 0 bases, and 6 bases lay in between. Germline-derived CDR1 and CDR2 are FNHDT and SITEND (reference sequence). CDR3 size: 14 residues. The part of the CDR3 DNA that was read is TGTGCCAGCAGTATCCAAAATTCTGGAAATACGCTCTAT. Its protein is CASSIQNSGNTLY. The full CDR3 is CASSIQNSGNTLYF.

In the case of this clone: All gene names here are mouse names. The read halts 1 residue ahead of the CDR3 end, with the missing end drawn from the germline J gene. This chain uses TRBV3 with TRBJ2-3; TRBD2 aligns across 10 bases. The V and J ends lost 2 bases and 6 bases, in that order; junction bases with no gene match: 5. Germline values: CDR1 SNHLY, CDR2 FYNGKV (reference sequence). CDR3 size: 15 residues. The covered CDR3 bases are TGTGCCAGCAGCTTAACTGGGGGGGGAGCCGAAACGCTGTAT. Translation gives CASSLTGGGAETLY. Given in full, the CDR3 is CASSLTGGGAETLYF.

Comment on this clone: Gene names follow the mouse nomenclature. Read data end 1 residue before the CDR3 end; the end is taken from the germline J gene. The rearrangement uses TRBV31 and TRBJ2-2, with D possibly TRBD1 on 5 matching bases. The CDR3 has 12 amino acids. Trimming took 5 bases from V and 7 from J, leaving 11 bases between them. From germline, CDR1 is GKSSPN and CDR2 SITVG. CDR3 loop: CAWGQGDGQLYF. CDR3 DNA, as far as it was read: TGTGCCTGGGGACAAGGGGACGGGCAGCTCTAC.

As regards this clone: Any gene name here is a mouse gene name. The CDR3 sequence is CASSLNRANTEVFF. The CDR3 bases that were read are TGTGCAAGCAGCTTAAACAGGGCAAACACAGAAGTCTTC. This chain joins TRBV16 and TRBJ1-1, with D possibly matching TRBD1 (6 bases). Read coverage stops 1 residue before the CDR3 terminus; the germline J gene supplies the remainder. The V end lost 2 bases, the J end lost 0 bases, and 7 bases lay between the germline ends. There are 14 residues in the CDR3. Germline CDR1 SGHSA, CDR2 FRNQAP. Supplemented by reference TRBV16 and TRBJ1-1, the full variable domain reads NAGVIQTPRHKVTGKGQEATLWCEPISGHSAVFWYRQTIVQGLEFLTYFRNQAPIDDSGMPKERFSAQMPNQSHSTLKIQSTQPQDSAVYLCASSLNRANTEVFFGKGTRLTVV.

Comments on this clone: Gene names follow the mouse nomenclature. The read halts 1 residue ahead of the CDR3 end, with the missing end drawn from the germline J gene. The chain has TRBV13-2 and TRBJ2-7; TRBD1 matches 7 bases. Germline CDR1 NNHNN, CDR2 SYGAGS (reference sequence). V shed 5 bases, J shed 3 bases, and the junction held 5 bases outside the gene matches. The CDR3 runs to 13 residues. The chain's CDR3 is CASGPGQYYEQYF. Partial CDR3 DNA: TGTGCCAGCGGGCCGGGACAGTACTATGAACAGTAC.

This clone is a singleton in its sample. The germline and genes are mouse ones. The read terminates 1 residue before the CDR3 end, so the remaining end is supplied by the germline J gene. The chain links TRBV13-2 to TRBJ1-1; D possibly corresponds to TRBD1 (5 bases). Per germline, CDR1 NNHNN and CDR2 SYGAGS (reference sequence). The CDR3 sequence is 14 residues long. V lost 1 base, J lost 1 base, and 8 bases lay in between. CDR3 DNA (partial): TGTGCCAGCGGTGATAAGGGGCTAAACACAGAAGTCTTC. The encoded protein is CASGDKGLNTEVF. The whole CDR3 is CASGDKGLNTEVFF.

Regarding this clone: Germline and genes here are mouse. The sequenced CDR3 bases are TGTGCCAGCAGCTTGCTGGGGGGCACCGGGCAGCTCTAC. It specifies CASSLLGGTGQLY. The whole CDR3 is CASSLLGGTGQLYF. The chain employs TRBV3 and TRBJ2-2, with TRBD2 matching 8 bases. The read ends 1 residue early relative to the CDR3; the germline J gene fills the gap. CDR3 length equals 14 residues. In germline, CDR1 is SNHLY, CDR2 FYNGKV (reference sequence). J lost 4 bases, V lost 3 bases, and 1 base had no gene match.

With regard to this clone: Each gene name is a mouse one. The read ends 1 residue early relative to the CDR3; the germline J gene fills the gap. The J gene is TRBJ2-3, the V gene TRBV3, with a tentative D call TRBD1 (6 bases). Trimming removed 4 bases at V and 0 bases at J, with 11 bases between. Germline CDR1 SNHLY, CDR2 FYNGKV (reference sequence). The CDR3 is made up of 15 amino acids. The CDR3 loop reads CASSSGHTSAETLYF. The CDR3 bases that were read are TGTGCCAGCAGCTCGGGACACACTAGTGCAGAAACGCTGTAT. Supplemented by reference TRBV3 and TRBJ2-3, the full variable domain reads GPKVLQIPSHQIIDMGQMVTLNCDPVSNHLYFYWYKQILGQQMEFLVNFYNGKVMEKSKLFKDQFSVERPDGSYFTLKIQPTALEDSAVYFCASSSGHTSAETLYFGSGTRLTVL.

Note on this clone: All gene names here are mouse names. The observed sequence ends 1 residue before the CDR3 terminus, with the missing tail filled in from the germline J gene. J is TRBJ2-4 and V is TRBV15; maybe TRBD1 (6 bases). This CDR3 has 14 residues. From germline, CDR1 is SGHND and CDR2 FRSKSL. V was clipped by 5 bases and J by 0 bases, with 9 bases between them. CDR3 sequence: CASSGQSSQNTLYF. The sequenced CDR3 bases are TGTGCCAGCAGTGGACAGTCTAGTCAAAACACCTTGTAC.

Worth noting for this clone: Germline and genes here are mouse. The read stops 1 residue short of the end of the CDR3; the missing end is completed from the germline J gene. The chain employs TRBV5 and TRBJ2-1; D gene unclear. Germline V gene sequence: CDR1 LGHNA, CDR2 YNLKQL (reference sequence). The CDR3 spans 11 residues. V was shortened by 1 base and J by 6 bases, with 1 base between the two germline ends. The CDR3 loop reads CASSQGAEQFF. The covered CDR3 bases are TGTGCCAGCAGCCAAGGTGCTGAGCAGTTC.

A note on this clone: The gene names given are mouse names. The sequenced fragment ends 1 residue before the CDR3 boundary, so the rest is inferred from the germline J gene. Distinct nucleotide sequences in the sample also encode this CDR3. The chain uses TRBV15 and TRBJ2-5, with 12 positions matching TRBD2. Per the germline V gene, CDR1 is SGHND and CDR2 is FRSKSL. The V and J ends lost 4 bases and 3 bases, in that order; junction bases with no gene match: 2. This CDR3 contains 15 residues. Partial CDR3 DNA: TGTGCCAGCAGTTCGGGACTGGGGGGACAAGACACCCAGTAC. It encodes CASSSGLGGQDTQY. The entire CDR3 sequence reads CASSSGLGGQDTQYF.

About this clone: Each gene name is a mouse one. The sequence runs out 1 residue before the end of the CDR3; the remainder is reconstructed from the germline J gene. The chain carries TRBV3 and TRBJ2-3; 10 nucleotides agree with TRBD1. CDR1 is SNHLY and CDR2 is FYNGKV in the germline V gene (reference sequence). Trimming cost V 4 bases and J 3 bases; bases outside gene matches: 1. The CDR3 sequence is 14 residues long. The CDR3 spells CASSSGQGAETLYF. The CDR3 bases that were read are TGTGCCAGCAGCTCGGGACAGGGGGCAGAAACGCTGTAT.

Comment on this clone: Genes here carry mouse names. The read falls 1 residue short of the CDR3 end, and the missing part is taken from the germline J gene. The sample has other DNA sequences that encode this CDR3 too. The chain recombines TRBV13-1 with TRBJ2-7, with unresolved D. This CDR3 is built from 13 residues. Germline-derived CDR1 and CDR2 are NSHNY and SYGAGN. V dropped 1 base and J dropped 3 bases, with 8 bases sitting between them. CDR3 DNA (partial): TGTGCCAGCAGTGATCCGGGAGTCTATGAACAGTAC. This codes for CASSDPGVYEQY. The CDR3 as a whole reads CASSDPGVYEQYF.

A note on this clone: Mouse germline and gene names are used. The sequenced fragment ends 1 residue before the CDR3 boundary, so the rest is inferred from the germline J gene. The gene calls are TRBV3 and TRBJ1-3; TRBD1 agrees at 10 bases. Germline loops: CDR1 SNHLY, CDR2 FYNGKV (reference sequence). The CDR3 totals 16 residues. The ends lost 5 bases at V and 3 bases at J; junction bases unmatched: 7. The sequenced part of the CDR3 DNA is TGTGCCAGCAGCCCCTCCGGGACAGGGGATGGAAATACGCTCTAT. This gives the protein CASSPSGTGDGNTLY. The entire CDR3 sequence reads CASSPSGTGDGNTLYF.

For this clone: Gene names and germline refer to mouse. The sequenced fragment ends 1 residue before the CDR3 boundary, so the rest is inferred from the germline J gene. V and J are TRBV5 and TRBJ2-5; 7 bases are a match to TRBD2. V lost 0 bases, J lost 4 bases, and 1 base stayed unmatched. The CDR3 covers 14 residues. In germline, CDR1 is LGHNA, CDR2 YNLKQL (reference sequence). The CDR3 is CASSQEDWEDTQYF. Incomplete CDR3 DNA: TGTGCCAGCAGCCAAGAAGACTGGGAAGACACCCAGTAC.

With regard to this clone: Germline and genes: mouse. The missing CDR3 end, 1 residue past where the read stops, is filled in from the germline J gene. The V and J genes are TRBV13-3 and TRBJ2-7, with D unresolved. Trimming shortened V by 4 bases and J by 4 bases, and 12 bases separated the two germline ends. Germline V gene lookup returns CDR1 NNHDY and CDR2 SYVADS. This CDR3 has 13 amino acids. The covered CDR3 bases are TGTGCCAGCAGTTCCCGGGAAAAATATGAACAGTAC. As protein: CASSSREKYEQY. The entire CDR3 reads CASSSREKYEQYF.

As concerns this clone: The gene symbols are mouse symbols. Read coverage stops 1 residue before the CDR3 terminus; the germline J gene supplies the remainder. This rearrangement joins TRBV20 to TRBJ2-7; D gene ambiguous. Looked up from germline, CDR1 is GFQATS and CDR2 is STVNSAI. This CDR3 is 10 amino acids long. Trimming left V 0 bases short and J 7 bases short, with 4 bases between. The CDR3 is CGAREREQYF. CDR3 DNA (partial): TGTGGTGCTAGGGAACGGGAACAGTAC.

Turning to this clone: Each gene name is a mouse one. The read stops 1 residue short of the end of the CDR3; the missing end is completed from the germline J gene. The chain joins TRBV1 to TRBJ2-4; possible D gene TRBD2, 5 bases. Germline V gene data show CDR1 as NSQYPW and CDR2 as LRSPGD (reference sequence). The V gene lost 0 bases and the J gene lost 2 bases, with 9 bases spanning the gap. The CDR3 is 15 residues long. Partial CDR3 DNA: TGCACCTGCAGTGCAGATTCGACTGTTCAAAACACCTTGTAC. Encoded protein: CTCSADSTVQNTLY. The full CDR3 protein reads CTCSADSTVQNTLYF.

Points on this clone: Mouse gene names apply. The CDR3 is cut off 1 residue early in the read; its end comes from the germline J gene. The chain joins TRBV1 to TRBJ1-1, with D possibly TRBD1 on 5 matching bases. Germline-derived CDR1 and CDR2 are NSQYPW and LRSPGD (reference sequence). V was clipped by 3 bases and J by 3 bases, with 8 bases between them. This CDR3 is built from 13 residues. CDR3 region: CTCSAGGYTEVFF. CDR3 DNA, as far as it was read: TGCACCTGCAGTGCCGGGGGGTACACAGAAGTCTTC. The variable domain in full, completed from reference TRBV1 and TRBJ1-1, reads VTLLEQNPRWRLVPRGQAVNLRCILKNSQYPWMSWYQQDLQKQLQWLFTLRSPGDKEVKSLPGADYLATRVTDTELRLQVANMSQGRTLYCTCSAGGYTEVFFGKGTRLTVV.